This TCR beta chain was sequenced during a study of Graves' ophthalmopathy and Graves' hyperthyroidism. Using RNA transcripts, the TCR beta CDR3 regions were amplified. HTBI primers were employed in first-round RT-PCR, then a second-round multiplex PCR followed. TCRdb reprocessed the multiplex PCR reads with MiXCR, giving one entry per CDR3 protein. Of some 160,000 distinct CDR3 sequences listed, 35% to 50% are singletons. Germline V lookup: CDR1 SGHVS, CDR2 FNYEAQ. The V gene end was trimmed by 3 bases and the J gene end by 8 bases; junction bases not matched to a gene: 3. The CDR3 sequence is 14 residues long.

The TCR comes from a young man with Graves' ophthalmopathy. The V and J genes are TRBV7-6 and TRBJ2-4, with TRBD2 identical over 11 bases. Input material: peripheral blood. The CDR3 protein is CASSFTSGGDIQYF. The CDR3 nucleotides read TGTGCCAGCAGCTTTACTAGCGGGGGAGACATTCAGTACTTC.